Listed below are T cell receptor beta chains from one sample, sequenced in a study of T cell responses to AZD1222 COVID-19 vaccine. TCRdb's table, derived via immunoSEQ multiplex PCR, lists solely in-frame clones and lacks some. The profile covers about 100,000 clones, with about nine tenths appearing a single time and roughly 1.7% taken by the ten largest. The starting material was peripheral blood, obtained on day 0 of AZD1222 vaccination. Receptors originate from an adult in good health. Each CDR3 is given with its conserved first and last residue. Each record gives: clone size, D gene, V gene, J gene, CDR3 protein, CDR3 DNA. The D gene is left open where the match is weak. Clone size is stated in some rows and not others, as once, few, many or a class when expanded.

clone_size: .
d_call: .
v_call: TRBV2
j_call: TRBJ2-4
cdr3_aa: CASSGGKTELAKNIQYF
cdr3_nt: TGTGCCAGCAGTGGGGGAAAGACAGAACTAGCCAAAAACATTCAGTACTTC

clone_size: .
d_call: TRBD2
v_call: TRBV4-1
j_call: TRBJ2-1
cdr3_aa: CASSQALAGYNEQFF
cdr3_nt: TGCGCCAGCAGCCAAGCACTAGCGGGATACAATGAGCAGTTCTTC

clone_size: .
d_call: TRBD2
v_call: TRBV4-2
j_call: TRBJ2-7
cdr3_aa: CASSPSGTSGGYYEQYF
cdr3_nt: TGTGCCAGCAGCCCATCTGGGACTAGCGGAGGGTACTACGAGCAGTACTTC

clone_size: .
d_call: .
v_call: TRBV7-9
j_call: TRBJ1-3
cdr3_aa: CASSLRQSSGNTIYF
cdr3_nt: TGTGCCAGCAGCTTACGACAGAGCTCTGGAAACACCATATATTTT

clone_size: .
d_call: .
v_call: TRBV5-5
j_call: TRBJ2-5
cdr3_aa: CASSLIQQETQYF
cdr3_nt: TGTGCCAGCAGCTTGATACAGCAAGAGACCCAGTACTTC

clone_size: .
d_call: .
v_call: TRBV27
j_call: TRBJ1-2
cdr3_aa: CASGRNYGYTF
cdr3_nt: TGTGCCAGCGGACGGAACTATGGCTACACCTTC

clone_size: .
d_call: TRBD2
v_call: TRBV24-1
j_call: TRBJ2-1
cdr3_aa: CATRGLANNEQFF
cdr3_nt: TGTGCCACCAGGGGACTAGCGAACAATGAGCAGTTCTTC

clone_size: .
d_call: .
v_call: TRBV2
j_call: TRBJ1-3
cdr3_aa: CASSEIGVHTIYF
cdr3_nt: TGTGCCAGCAGTGAAATCGGTGTACACACCATATATTTT

clone_size: .
d_call: TRBD1
v_call: TRBV9
j_call: TRBJ2-7
cdr3_aa: CASSVGGTEYYEQYF
cdr3_nt: TGTGCCAGCAGCGTAGGGGGGACAGAGTACTACGAGCAGTACTTC

clone_size: .
d_call: .
v_call: TRBV10-2
j_call: TRBJ2-2
cdr3_aa: CASRHPGELFF
cdr3_nt: TGCGCCAGCCGACACCCCGGGGAGCTGTTTTTT

clone_size: .
d_call: TRBD1
v_call: TRBV6-5
j_call: TRBJ2-4
cdr3_aa: CASRDRGSKNIQYF
cdr3_nt: TGTGCCAGCCGGGACAGGGGCAGCAAAAACATTCAGTACTTC

clone_size: .
d_call: .
v_call: TRBV9
j_call: TRBJ2-1
cdr3_aa: CASSVAGLGREQFF
cdr3_nt: TGTGCCAGCAGCGTAGCCGGGCTCGGCCGTGAGCAGTTCTTC

clone_size: .
d_call: .
v_call: TRBV28
j_call: TRBJ1-5
cdr3_aa: CASSLLRGEGQPQHF
cdr3_nt: TGTGCCAGCAGTTTATTGAGGGGCGAGGGTCAGCCCCAGCATTTT

clone_size: .
d_call: .
v_call: TRBV3-1/TRBV3-2
j_call: TRBJ2-7
cdr3_aa: CASSQWQNYEQYF
cdr3_nt: TGTGCCAGCAGCCAATGGCAAAACTACGAGCAGTACTTC

clone_size: .
d_call: .
v_call: TRBV29-1
j_call: TRBJ2-2
cdr3_aa: CSVSGVGVVYTGELFF
cdr3_nt: TGCAGCGTTTCCGGGGTAGGAGTCGTTTACACCGGGGAGCTGTTTTTT

clone_size: .
d_call: .
v_call: TRBV11-2
j_call: TRBJ1-2
cdr3_aa: CASSTTLNYGYTF
cdr3_nt: TGTGCCAGCAGCACGACACTTAACTATGGCTACACCTTC

clone_size: .
d_call: .
v_call: TRBV6-6
j_call: TRBJ1-1
cdr3_aa: CASKLVWTEAFF
cdr3_nt: TGTGCCAGCAAACTCGTATGGACTGAAGCTTTCTTT

clone_size: .
d_call: TRBD1
v_call: TRBV5-1
j_call: TRBJ1-5
cdr3_aa: CASSLAGQGNQPQHF
cdr3_nt: TGCGCCAGCAGCTTGGCTGGACAGGGGAATCAGCCCCAGCATTTT

clone_size: .
d_call: TRBD2
v_call: TRBV3-1/TRBV3-2
j_call: TRBJ2-7
cdr3_aa: CASSPSLAGEYEQYF
cdr3_nt: TGTGCCAGCAGCCCGTCACTAGCGGGAGAATACGAGCAGTACTTC

clone_size: .
d_call: .
v_call: TRBV19
j_call: TRBJ1-1
cdr3_aa: CASSGGGVIVSFF
cdr3_nt: TGTGCCAGCTCTGGGGGGGGCGTGATTGTGTCTTTCTTT

clone_size: .
d_call: .
v_call: TRBV7-9
j_call: TRBJ1-1
cdr3_aa: CASSLVQAVNTEAFF
cdr3_nt: TGTGCCAGCAGCTTAGTGCAGGCTGTGAACACTGAAGCTTTCTTT

clone_size: .
d_call: TRBD1
v_call: TRBV2
j_call: TRBJ1-5
cdr3_aa: CASSEQGAGSNQPQHF
cdr3_nt: TGTGCCAGCAGTGAACAGGGGGCAGGGAGCAATCAGCCCCAGCATTTT

clone_size: .
d_call: TRBD2
v_call: TRBV27
j_call: TRBJ2-7
cdr3_aa: CASSSRGSGEQYF
cdr3_nt: TGTGCCAGCAGTTCTCGCGGGAGTGGCGAGCAGTACTTC

clone_size: once
d_call: .
v_call: TRBV10-3
j_call: TRBJ1-1
cdr3_aa: CAISELVGKAFF
cdr3_nt: TGTGCCATCAGTGAATTAGTAGGTAAAGCTTTCTTT

clone_size: .
d_call: TRBD1
v_call: TRBV27
j_call: TRBJ1-1
cdr3_aa: CASSAPPGTGNTEAFF
cdr3_nt: TGTGCCAGCAGTGCACCACCCGGGACAGGGAACACTGAAGCTTTCTTT

clone_size: .
d_call: .
v_call: TRBV6-5
j_call: TRBJ2-2
cdr3_aa: CASTRGTTPPGELFF
cdr3_nt: TGTGCCAGCACTCGCGGGACCACCCCCCCCGGGGAGCTGTTTTTT

clone_size: .
d_call: .
v_call: TRBV7-9
j_call: TRBJ1-1
cdr3_aa: CASSLVDSTNTEAFF
cdr3_nt: TGTGCCAGCAGCTTAGTGGACAGCACGAACACTGAAGCTTTCTTT

clone_size: .
d_call: .
v_call: TRBV6-1
j_call: TRBJ2-3
cdr3_aa: CASSERVGYEGNTDTQYF
cdr3_nt: TGTGCCAGCAGTGAGAGGGTTGGGTACGAGGGTAACACAGATACGCAGTATTTT

clone_size: .
d_call: .
v_call: TRBV7-6
j_call: TRBJ2-2
cdr3_aa: CASSLGAGPNTGELFF
cdr3_nt: TGTGCCAGCAGCTTAGGGGCAGGACCGAACACCGGGGAGCTGTTTTTT

clone_size: .
d_call: .
v_call: TRBV7-9
j_call: TRBJ2-7
cdr3_aa: CASSLGVVKGYEQYF
cdr3_nt: TGTGCCAGCAGCTTAGGCGTGGTAAAGGGCTACGAGCAGTACTTC

clone_size: .
d_call: .
v_call: TRBV6-1
j_call: TRBJ1-5
cdr3_aa: CASSESDGLESGNQPQHF
cdr3_nt: TGTGCCAGCAGTGAATCGGACGGACTCGAAAGTGGCAATCAGCCCCAGCATTTT

clone_size: .
d_call: .
v_call: TRBV7-8
j_call: TRBJ2-1
cdr3_aa: CASSLRVYSYNEQFF
cdr3_nt: TGTGCCAGCAGCTTAAGGGTATACTCCTACAATGAGCAGTTCTTC

clone_size: .
d_call: .
v_call: TRBV15
j_call: TRBJ1-2
cdr3_aa: CATSSQNTNYGYTF
cdr3_nt: TGTGCCACCAGCAGCCAGAACACTAACTATGGCTACACCTTC

clone_size: once
d_call: .
v_call: TRBV5-1
j_call: TRBJ2-3
cdr3_aa: CASSLGGAPSTDTQYF
cdr3_nt: TGCGCCAGCAGCTTGGGCGGGGCCCCTAGCACAGATACGCAGTATTTT

clone_size: .
d_call: TRBD2
v_call: TRBV18
j_call: TRBJ2-5
cdr3_aa: CASSPPEGLAGWWETQYF
cdr3_nt: TGTGCCAGCTCACCACCGGAGGGACTAGCGGGATGGTGGGAGACCCAGTACTTC

clone_size: .
d_call: .
v_call: TRBV15
j_call: TRBJ1-5
cdr3_aa: CATSREGPSDLNQPQHF
cdr3_nt: TGTGCCACCAGCAGAGAGGGTCCCTCAGACCTCAATCAGCCCCAGCATTTT

clone_size: .
d_call: .
v_call: TRBV5-1
j_call: TRBJ2-2
cdr3_aa: CASSLSSLGAPGELFF
cdr3_nt: TGCGCCAGCAGCTTGTCGAGTCTAGGGGCGCCCGGGGAGCTGTTTTTT

clone_size: few
d_call: TRBD1
v_call: TRBV30
j_call: TRBJ1-5
cdr3_aa: CACSAGTANPQPQHF
cdr3_nt: TGTGCCTGTTCCGCCGGGACAGCGAACCCTCAGCCCCAGCATTTT

clone_size: .
d_call: TRBD1
v_call: TRBV7-6
j_call: TRBJ2-3
cdr3_aa: CASSQQGNTQYF
cdr3_nt: TGTGCCAGCAGTCAACAGGGGAATACGCAGTATTTT

clone_size: .
d_call: .
v_call: TRBV4-1
j_call: TRBJ2-3
cdr3_aa: CASSQGLLVGGDTQYF
cdr3_nt: TGCGCCAGCAGCCAAGGACTCCTGGTAGGGGGAGATACGCAGTATTTT

clone_size: .
d_call: .
v_call: TRBV20-1
j_call: TRBJ2-7
cdr3_aa: CSALLYEQYF
cdr3_nt: TGCAGTGCCCTGTTGTACGAGCAGTACTTC

clone_size: .
d_call: TRBD2
v_call: TRBV19
j_call: TRBJ2-5
cdr3_aa: CASSPHSPRLAPQETQYF
cdr3_nt: TGTGCCAGCTCACCACACTCCCCCCGACTAGCGCCACAAGAGACCCAGTACTTC

clone_size: .
d_call: .
v_call: TRBV6-5
j_call: TRBJ1-1
cdr3_aa: CASSQHGNTEAFF
cdr3_nt: TGTGCCAGCAGTCAGCACGGTAACACTGAAGCTTTCTTT

clone_size: .
d_call: .
v_call: TRBV28
j_call: TRBJ2-5
cdr3_aa: CDRWGEIETQYF
cdr3_nt: TGTGACCGTTGGGGGGAGATAGAGACCCAGTACTTC

clone_size: once
d_call: .
v_call: TRBV9
j_call: TRBJ1-1
cdr3_aa: CASSVGQAHTEAFF
cdr3_nt: TGTGCCAGCAGCGTAGGGCAGGCCCACACTGAAGCTTTCTTT

clone_size: .
d_call: .
v_call: TRBV9
j_call: TRBJ2-7
cdr3_aa: CASSVGAHDYEQYF
cdr3_nt: TGTGCCAGCAGCGTTGGGGCCCATGACTACGAGCAGTACTTC

clone_size: .
d_call: TRBD1
v_call: TRBV4-2
j_call: TRBJ2-6
cdr3_aa: CASSQVSGAGGTHPGGANVLTF
cdr3_nt: TGTGCCAGCAGCCAAGTATCGGGTGCAGGGGGCACTCACCCGGGAGGGGCCAACGTCCTGACTTTC

clone_size: .
d_call: TRBD1
v_call: TRBV28
j_call: TRBJ1-2
cdr3_aa: CASSLTGQGKLYGYTF
cdr3_nt: TGTGCCAGCAGTTTAACAGGACAGGGGAAGTTGTATGGCTACACCTTC

clone_size: .
d_call: .
v_call: TRBV4-1
j_call: TRBJ1-1
cdr3_aa: CASSQSGGGNTEAFF
cdr3_nt: TGCGCCAGCAGCCAATCGGGAGGTGGGAACACTGAAGCTTTCTTT

clone_size: .
d_call: TRBD1
v_call: TRBV29-1
j_call: TRBJ2-7
cdr3_aa: CSVEGRDSPYEQYF
cdr3_nt: TGCAGCGTTGAAGGCCGGGACAGTCCCTACGAGCAGTACTTC

clone_size: .
d_call: .
v_call: TRBV27
j_call: TRBJ1-1
cdr3_aa: CASSFAGGAAEAFF
cdr3_nt: TGTGCCAGCAGTTTCGCGGGGGGGGCGGCTGAAGCTTTCTTT

clone_size: .
d_call: TRBD1
v_call: TRBV25-1
j_call: TRBJ1-2
cdr3_aa: CASRVGDREIEGYTF
cdr3_nt: TGTGCCAGCAGAGTCGGGGACAGAGAGATAGAAGGCTACACCTTC

clone_size: .
d_call: TRBD2
v_call: TRBV7-9
j_call: TRBJ2-5
cdr3_aa: CASSLGLASIETQYF
cdr3_nt: TGTGCCAGCAGCTTAGGACTAGCGAGTATAGAGACCCAGTACTTC

clone_size: .
d_call: TRBD1
v_call: TRBV5-4
j_call: TRBJ1-1
cdr3_aa: CASSYPGQGDTEAFF
cdr3_nt: TGTGCCAGCAGCTACCCGGGACAGGGGGACACTGAAGCTTTCTTT